The 32 T cell receptor beta chains given below trace back to one sample, sequenced in a study of T cells in Graves' hyperthyroidism and ophthalmopathy. TCR beta CDR3 region amplification was performed from RNA transcripts. First-round RT-PCR with HTBI primers amplified the TCR CDR3 region. One entry per CDR3 protein results from TCRdb running MiXCR on the multiplex PCR reads. This sample has just over 550,000 distinct CDR3 sequences, with under 60% found just once. The sequencing input was peripheral blood or thyroid tissue (not recorded which). These TCRs come from a woman between 18 and 30 years old with Graves' hyperthyroidism.

In the case of this clonotype: One end of the junction is discordant with germline, which a read error may explain. V gene TRBV5-1 combines with J gene TRBJ2-7, with D perhaps matching TRBD1 or TRBD2 (5 bases each). Germline CDR1 is SGHRS and CDR2 is YFSETQ. The CDR3 has 18 amino acids. The DNA for the CDR3 is TGTGCCAGCAGCCAAGAAGGCGGGCAACGGGGCTCCATTTACGAGCAGTACTTC. Translating gives CASSQEGGQRGSIYEQYF.

The chain couples TRBV15 to TRBJ2-5; TRBD1 is a possible D gene (6 bases). This CDR3 contains 13 residues. Trimming removed 3 bases at V and 7 bases at J, with 12 bases between. The V gene's germline CDR1 is LNHNV and CDR2 YYDKDF (reference sequence). CDR3 nucleotides: TGTGCCACCAGCAGCGTCGGGACACCGACCCAGTACTTC. Encoded protein: CATSSVGTPTQYF.

This sequence joins TRBV10-3 and TRBJ2-7; perhaps TRBD2 as D (5 bases). CDR1 and CDR2 from the germline V gene are ENHRY and SYGVKD. V shed 11 bases and J shed 4 bases, with 15 bases lying between them. The CDR3 has 12 amino acids. Here the CDR3 reads CAAADFTYEQYF. CDR3 nucleotide sequence: TGTGCCGCGGCGGACTTTACTTACGAGCAGTACTTC.

This chain connects TRBV24-1 to TRBJ2-2; possibly TRBD1 for D (6 bases). V lost 5 bases and J 1 base, leaving 16 bases between the germline ends. Germline V gene sequence: CDR1 KGHDR, CDR2 SFDVKD. The length of the CDR3 is 17 residues. CDR3 sequence: CATSAQGPKGNTGELFF. The CDR3 DNA sequence: TGTGCCACCAGTGCTCAGGGGCCAAAGGGGAACACCGGGGAGCTGTTTTTT.

This clonotype was observed a handful of times. V gene TRBV12-3 or TRBV12-4 combines with J gene TRBJ1-4; 8 positions agree with TRBD1. V dropped 4 bases and J dropped 7; count of bases not matched to a gene: 5. The CDR3 is 14 amino acids. The CDR3 DNA sequence: TGTGCCAGCAGTTCCGGACAGGGCCTTGAAAAACTGTTTTTT. Its protein is CASSSGQGLEKLFF.

This clonotype occurred a few times. The chain carries TRBV20-1 and TRBJ2-7; TRBD1 agrees at 7 bases. The CDR3 has 13 residues. V dropped 6 bases and J dropped 2; count of bases not matched to a gene: 7. CDR1 is DFQATT, CDR2 SNEGSKA, per germline (reference sequence). CDR3 sequence reads: CSAEDRDPYEQYF. CDR3 coding DNA: TGCAGTGCCGAAGACAGGGACCCCTACGAGCAGTACTTC.

This clonotype has just one count. The rearrangement links TRBV7-9 to TRBJ2-7; no definite D call. This CDR3 is 15 amino acids long. The V end was cut by 4 bases, the J end by 3 bases, with 16 bases between. Germline loops: CDR1 SEHNR, CDR2 FQNEAQ (reference sequence). Here the CDR3 reads CASSSLGRGYYEQYF. The CDR3 nucleotides read TGTGCCAGCAGCTCCCTAGGCAGAGGATACTACGAGCAGTACTTC.

This clonotype was detected a few times. The rearrangement uses TRBV6-6 and TRBJ2-6; 8 bases agree with TRBD1. Germline CDR1 is MNHNY and CDR2 is SVGAGI (reference sequence). CDR3 length equals 15 residues. V shed 4 bases and J 4 bases; nucleotides not matched to a gene: 3. The CDR3 reads CASSWTGPGANVLTF. The CDR3, as DNA: TGTGCCAGCAGTTGGACAGGGCCCGGGGCCAACGTCCTGACTTTC.

CDR3 in DNA: TGCAGCTTGGGGACAGGGACCAACTATGGCTACACCTTC. Translation: CSLGTGTNYGYTF. This chain links TRBV29-1 with TRBJ1-2; 9 nucleotides line up with TRBD1. Germline V gene data show CDR1 as SQVTM and CDR2 as ANQGSEA. The CDR3 has 13 residues. With V trimmed by 8 bases and J by 2 bases, 6 bases remained unmatched.

This clonotype came up a few times. The chain couples TRBV7-9 to TRBJ1-5; D is perhaps TRBD1 (5 bases). The CDR3 is 14 amino acids. V was trimmed by 3 bases and J by 3 bases, leaving 9 bases between them. Germline values: CDR1 SEHNR, CDR2 FQNEAQ (reference sequence). CDR3 amino acids: CASSFTGTNQPQHF. Written as DNA, the CDR3 is TGTGCCAGCAGCTTTACAGGAACCAATCAGCCCCAGCATTTT.

This clonotype was seen a few times. V gene TRBV20-1 combines with J gene TRBJ1-2; no definite D call. The V gene lost 5 bases and the J gene lost 6 bases, with 7 bases spanning the gap. Per the germline V gene, CDR1 is DFQATT and CDR2 is SNEGSKA (reference sequence). This CDR3 has 10 amino acids. CDR3 region: CSASRNGYTF. CDR3 bases: TGCAGTGCTTCAAGAAATGGCTACACCTTC.

This clonotype appeared a few times. The genes are TRBV7-2 and TRBJ2-5; D uncertain. V lost 2 bases and J 2 bases, leaving 9 bases between the germline ends. Germline CDR1 is SGHTA and CDR2 is FQGNSA. The CDR3 consists of 14 residues. The CDR3 protein is CASSLFGRQETQYF. In DNA form, the CDR3 reads TGTGCCAGCAGCTTATTCGGGCGTCAAGAGACCCAGTACTTC.

At least ten counts were recorded for this clonotype. V is TRBV2 and J is TRBJ1-5, with D possibly TRBD1 on 6 matching bases. Germline lookup yields CDR1 SNHLY and CDR2 FYNNEI. CDR3 length equals 14 residues. Trimming removed 5 bases at V and 4 bases at J, with 12 bases between. In DNA, the CDR3 is TGTGCCAGCAGTTTGCGGGACACTAATCAGCCCCAGCATTTT. It is translated as CASSLRDTNQPQHF.

The J gene is TRBJ2-7, the V gene TRBV4-3; 8 bases line up with TRBD2. Unmatched junction bases numbered 4, after V lost 2 bases and J lost 4 bases. CDR3 length: 14 residues. From germline, CDR1 is LGHNA and CDR2 YSLEER. CDR3 sequence: CASSQSGSAYEQYF. CDR3 bases: TGCGCCAGCAGCCAAAGCGGGAGTGCATACGAGCAGTACTTC.

The count of this clonotype is one. The V call is TRBV14, the J call TRBJ2-5, with 12 bases lining up with TRBD2. J lost 5 bases, V lost 0 bases, and 10 bases had no gene match. There are 18 residues in the CDR3. The germline V gene has CDR1 SGHDN and CDR2 FVKESK. CDR3 DNA: TGTGCCAGCAGCCAAGATCTGAAGACTAGCGGGAGACCGGAGACCCAGTACTTC. This sequence encodes CASSQDLKTSGRPETQYF.

Notes on this clonotype: Compared with germline, one end of the junction differs, possibly owing to a read error. This rearrangement joins TRBV10-3 to TRBJ2-2; D is perhaps TRBD1 or TRBD2 (5 bases each). The germline V gene encodes CDR1 ENHRY and CDR2 SYGVKD. This CDR3 contains 15 residues. CDR3 nucleotides: TGTGCCAGCAGTGACGGGACGAGGGGCACCGGGGAGCTGTTTTTT. Translating gives CASSDGTRGTGELFF.

This clonotype was counted between two and nine times. The gene calls are TRBV20-1 and TRBJ2-7; perhaps TRBD2 as D (5 bases). Per the germline V gene, CDR1 is DFQATT and CDR2 is SNEGSKA (reference sequence). The length of the CDR3 is 15 residues. Trimming took 5 bases from V and 1 from J, leaving 18 bases between them. CDR3 DNA sequence: TGCAGTGCTGGTCAGACTATCAGCTTGTCCTACGAGCAGTACTTC. Translation: CSAGQTISLSYEQYF.

The chain combines TRBV25-1 with TRBJ1-2, with TRBD1 matching over 8 bases. V gave up 8 bases and J gave up 4 bases; unmatched junction bases: 6. The CDR3 runs 13 residues. Germline V gives CDR1 MGHDK, CDR2 SYGVNS. Written as DNA, the CDR3 is TGTGCCAGCGCCTCAGGGGGCCGCTATGGCTACACCTTC. Amino acids: CASASGGRYGYTF.

The chain has TRBV2 and TRBJ2-5; D uncertain. The ends were cut back, 5 bases at V and 4 bases at J, with 8 bases in the middle. Germline V gives CDR1 SNHLY, CDR2 FYNNEI. CDR3 length equals 12 residues. The CDR3 spells CASSYSGETQYF. The CDR3 DNA reads TGTGCCAGCAGTTACTCAGGAGAGACCCAGTACTTC. The entire variable domain, with the rest obtained from reference TRBV2 and TRBJ2-5, is as follows: EPEVTQTPSHQVTQMGQEVILRCVPISNHLYFYWYRQILGQKVEFLVSFYNNEISEKSEIFDDQFSVERPDGSNFTLKIRSTKLEDSAMYFCASSYSGETQYFGPGTRLLVL.

CDR3 coding DNA: TGTGCCAGCAGCCAAGGGGGGAGCGGGAGGGCCTCCTACGAGCAGTACTTC. It is translated as CASSQGGSGRASYEQYF. The V gene is TRBV7-6, the J gene TRBJ2-7, with 10 bases that match TRBD2. The CDR3 is made up of 17 amino acids. J gave up 0 bases and V 5 bases, and 10 bases lay outside the gene matches. The germline gives CDR1 SGHVS, CDR2 FNYEAQ.

This clonotype was counted many times. The chain uses TRBV10-3 and TRBJ1-2, with TRBD1 identical over 8 bases. The CDR3 has 16 residues. Germline CDR1 and CDR2: ENHRY and SYGVKD. Unmatched junction bases numbered 14, after V lost 7 bases and J lost 4 bases. The CDR3 nucleotides read TGTGCCATCACCTCGGAGGGTGCAGGGGGCAGCTATGGCTACACCTTC. It yields the protein CAITSEGAGGSYGYTF.

V gene TRBV10-3 combines with J gene TRBJ1-5; D ambiguous. CDR1 is ENHRY and CDR2 is SYGVKD in the germline V gene. Trimming cost V 4 bases and J 6 bases, with 7 bases left between them. The CDR3 contains 12 residues. DNA for the CDR3: TGTGCCATCAGTGGGCAGTTTCAGCCCCAGCATTTT. It specifies CAISGQFQPQHF.

This clonotype was observed a few times. The chain uses TRBV7-9 and TRBJ1-2; 7 bases line up with TRBD1. CDR3 length equals 14 residues. Trimming took 4 bases from V and 2 from J; bases not matched to a gene: 4. CDR1 and CDR2 from the germline V gene are SEHNR and FQNEAQ (reference sequence). The CDR3 is CASSSGGRNYGYTF. For the CDR3, the DNA is TGTGCCAGCAGCTCAGGGGGGCGGAACTATGGCTACACCTTC.

The chain employs TRBV29-1 and TRBJ1-2; 9 bases line up with TRBD1. The germline CDR1 and CDR2 sequences are SQVTM and ANQGSEA. The CDR3 runs 13 residues. V was clipped by 4 bases and J by 6 bases; unmatched bases: 6. CDR3 protein: CSVGDRGRNGYTF. CDR3 DNA: TGCAGCGTTGGTGACAGGGGGAGGAATGGCTACACCTTC.

CDR3 in DNA: TGTGCCAGCAGTCCACCGGGACAGGGAGGAAAACTGTTTTTT. It is translated as CASSPPGQGGKLFF. The chain recombines TRBV12-3 or TRBV12-4 with TRBJ1-4; the match to TRBD1 covers 9 bases. This CDR3 is 14 amino acids long. Trimming removed 5 bases from V and 10 bases from J; junction bases left unmatched: 8.

V and J are TRBV20-1 and TRBJ1-2, with D unresolved. The V end lost 0 bases, the J end lost 3 bases, and 8 bases lay between the germline ends. The CDR3 covers 13 residues. CDR1 and CDR2 (germline): DFQATT, SNEGSKA (reference sequence). CDR3 sequence (DNA): TGCAGTGCTAGAGATCAAACCTACTATGGCTACACCTTC. Translating it yields CSARDQTYYGYTF.

The chain uses TRBV19 and TRBJ1-5; TRBD1 matches 8 bases. Germline lookup yields CDR1 LNHDA and CDR2 SQIVND (reference sequence). J gave up 0 bases and V 7 bases, and 5 bases lay outside the gene matches. The CDR3 has 15 amino acids. As DNA, the CDR3 is TGTGCCAGTATTAACAGGGGGTATAGCAATCAGCCCCAGCATTTT. It is translated as CASINRGYSNQPQHF. The variable domain in full, completed from reference TRBV19 and TRBJ1-5, reads DGGITQSPKYLFRKEGQNVTLSCEQNLNHDAMYWYRQDPGQGLRLIYYSQIVNDFQKGDIAEGYSVSREKKESFPLTVTSAQKNPTAFYLCASINRGYSNQPQHFGDGTRLSIL.

J is TRBJ2-5 and V is TRBV9; weak D call: TRBD2 (5 bases). The length of the CDR3 is 15 residues. Germline-derived CDR1 and CDR2 are SGDLS and YYNGEE. The V gene lost 4 bases and the J gene lost 4 bases, with 17 bases spanning the gap. The CDR3 protein is CASSQDLATGETQYF. CDR3 coding DNA: TGTGCCAGCAGCCAAGATCTAGCAACGGGAGAGACCCAGTACTTC.

V gene TRBV24-1 combines with J gene TRBJ2-1; 10 nucleotides align to TRBD2. V was pared by 4 bases and J by 6 bases, with 8 bases of the junction left unmatched. CDR1 is KGHDR, CDR2 SFDVKD, per germline. CDR3 length: 16 amino acids. As DNA, the CDR3 is TGTGCCACCAGTGAACATGGAGCGGGAGGGTCCAATGAGCAGTTCTTC. Protein sequence: CATSEHGAGGSNEQFF.

This clonotype was recorded a few times. The chain links TRBV7-8 to TRBJ1-5; 7 bases align to TRBD1. Per the germline V gene, CDR1 is SGHVS and CDR2 is FQNEAQ. The V and J ends lost 3 bases and 1 base, in that order; junction bases with no gene match: 3. This CDR3 region has 15 residues. CDR3: CASSLAGQSNQPQHF. The CDR3 bases are TGTGCCAGCAGCTTGGCGGGACAGAGCAATCAGCCCCAGCATTTT.

The genes are TRBV5-6 and TRBJ2-5; 7 nucleotides agree with TRBD1. V trimming: 3 bases; J trimming: 5 bases; junction bases outside the gene matches: 13. CDR3 length equals 16 residues. Per germline, CDR1 SGHDT and CDR2 YYEEEE. The CDR3, as DNA: TGTGCCAGCAGCTCCACCGCCAATACAGGGGTGGAGACCCAGTACTTC. Amino acid sequence: CASSSTANTGVETQYF.

This clonotype came up a few times. Here the CDR3 DNA reads TGCAGTGCTAGCGGGAGTGGGGCCTACGAGCAGTACTTC. It encodes CSASGSGAYEQYF. This chain uses TRBV20-1 with TRBJ2-7; D is possibly TRBD2 (6 bases). CDR3 length: 13 residues. V was clipped by 3 bases and J by 2 bases, with 11 bases between them. Per the germline V gene, CDR1 is DFQATT and CDR2 is SNEGSKA (reference sequence).